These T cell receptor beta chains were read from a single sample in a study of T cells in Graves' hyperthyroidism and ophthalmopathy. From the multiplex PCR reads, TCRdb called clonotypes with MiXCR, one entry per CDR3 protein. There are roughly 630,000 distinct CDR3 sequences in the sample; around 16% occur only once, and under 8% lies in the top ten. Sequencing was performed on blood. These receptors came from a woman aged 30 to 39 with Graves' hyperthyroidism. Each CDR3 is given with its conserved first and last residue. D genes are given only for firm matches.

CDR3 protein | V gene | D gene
CASSPVAGVEYNEQFF | TRBV3-1 | TRBD2
CASSQGTSGRGEQFF | TRBV3-1 | TRBD2
CASSQQLAGGAYEQFF | TRBV4-3 | TRBD2
CAWNLIEGQRTEAFF | TRBV30 | TRBD1
CASSLRPGPREAFF | TRBV14 | NA
CASSITSGRAETQYF | TRBV19 | TRBD2
CASNELAGGGELFF | TRBV6-4 | TRBD2
CASSKIGGNTEAFF | TRBV5-1 | NA
CASSYLETASSYEQYF | TRBV6-2/TRBV6-3 | NA
CASSESAPDPTARHNYGYTF | TRBV10-1 | NA
CASSLTSDYEQYF | TRBV27 | NA
CASSIGQGQETQYF | TRBV28 | TRBD1